The 18 T cell receptor beta chains below come from one sample, sequenced in a study of cytomegalovirus exposure and HLA in healthy donors. The PCR employed 60 Vbeta primers together with 13 Jbeta primers. The protocol was immunoSEQ multiplex PCR, while the TCRdb copy is restricted to in-frame clones and leaves out a portion. The profile shows some 150,000 clones, 55% to 80% of them singletons. Sequenced sample: PBMCs. Receptors originate from a woman aged 55-69 years in good health and CMV-seropositive.

This clone was observed at least ten times. The genes are TRBV2 and TRBJ1-2, with TRBD1 identical over 7 bases. V was clipped by 9 bases and J by 7 bases; unmatched bases: 8. Germline loops: CDR1 SNHLY, CDR2 FYNNEI. The CDR3 is 12 residues long. This CDR3 is CASSDRALGYTF. The DNA for the CDR3 is TGTGCCAGTTCCGACAGGGCCCTTGGCTACACCTTC.

This clone was seen a few times. The V call is TRBV7-2, the J call TRBJ1-1; D may be TRBD1 (5 bases). This CDR3 spans 13 amino acids. Germline CDR1 and CDR2: SGHTA and FQGNSA. V was pared by 5 bases and J by 5 bases, with 12 bases between. Here the CDR3 reads CASSPAGGTEAFF. In DNA form, the CDR3 reads TGTGCCAGCAGCCCCGCGGGGGGTACTGAAGCTTTCTTT.

The chain couples TRBV28 to TRBJ2-7; 7 bases map to TRBD2. From germline, CDR1 is MDHEN and CDR2 SYDVKM. V lost 6 bases and J lost 2; bases outside the gene matches: 4. The CDR3 totals 13 residues. CDR3 sequence reads: CASRERETYEQYF. The CDR3 nucleotides are TGTGCCAGCAGGGAGCGGGAAACCTACGAGCAGTACTTC.

This clone was observed a handful of times. The chain uses TRBV5-1 and TRBJ2-3; D remains unclear. The CDR3 has 13 amino acids. V lost 3 bases to trimming and J lost 0 bases, with 5 bases between them. Germline V gene sequence: CDR1 SGHRS, CDR2 YFSETQ. In DNA, the CDR3 is TGCGCCAGCAGCTCGTTGAGCACAGATACGCAGTATTTT. Protein: CASSSLSTDTQYF. Variable domain in full (rest from reference TRBV5-1 and TRBJ2-3): KAGVTQTPRYLIKTRGQQVTLSCSPISGHRSVSWYQQTPGQGLQFLFEYFSETQRNKGNFPGRFSGRQFSNSRSEMNVSTLELGDSALYLCASSSLSTDTQYFGPGTRLTVL.

This clone was picked up a small number of times. The chain couples TRBV27 to TRBJ2-2; 16 nucleotides match TRBD2. Per germline, CDR1 MNHEY and CDR2 SMNVEV (reference sequence). The CDR3 is made up of 17 amino acids. The J segment lost 6 bases and the V segment lost 5 bases, leaving 6 bases of the junction unmatched. In nucleotides, the CDR3 is TGTGCCAGCAGTACGGGACTAGCGGGAGGGCCCTCCGGGGAGCTGTTTTTT. Translated, it gives CASSTGLAGGPSGELFF.

The chain carries TRBV7-2 and TRBJ1-1, with 10 nucleotides matching TRBD1. The ends lost 5 bases at V and 7 bases at J; junction bases unmatched: 7. In germline, CDR1 is SGHTA, CDR2 FQGNSA. CDR3 size: 14 residues. CDR3 in DNA: TGTGCCAGCAGCCGCGACAGGGGGCTGGGTGAAGCTTTCTTT. Its protein is CASSRDRGLGEAFF.

The chain links TRBV7-2 to TRBJ2-1; 15 bases are a match to TRBD2. The germline gives CDR1 SGHTA, CDR2 FQGNSA. CDR3 length equals 17 residues. The trim removed 7 bases at V and 9 bases at J, leaving 13 bases unmatched. The CDR3 bases are TGTGCCAGCACCCCCCAGGGAGGACTAGCGGGGGGGGGTGAGCAGTTCTTC. Residues: CASTPQGGLAGGGEQFF.

The chain uses TRBV28 and TRBJ1-5; D gene unclear. This CDR3 has 16 residues. Germline V lookup: CDR1 MDHEN, CDR2 SYDVKM. Trimming removed 2 bases at V and 4 bases at J, with 15 bases between. The CDR3: CASSLMVAGLNQPQHF. CDR3 sequence (DNA): TGTGCCAGCAGTTTAATGGTGGCAGGCCTTAATCAGCCCCAGCATTTT.

The chain is built from TRBV7-7 and TRBJ2-2; TRBD1 is a possible D gene (5 bases). Germline-derived CDR1 and CDR2 are SSHAT and FNYEAQ (reference sequence). V lost 5 bases and J lost 4, with 8 bases in between. The CDR3 is made up of 13 amino acids. The CDR3 nucleotides are TGTGCCAGCAGCATAGACAGCACCGGGGAGCTGTTTTTT. As protein: CASSIDSTGELFF.

This chain connects TRBV12-5 to TRBJ2-1; D not certain. The CDR3 has 14 residues. The V gene lost 3 bases and the J gene lost 5 bases, with 11 bases spanning the gap. The germline gives CDR1 LGHNT, CDR2 FRNRAP. The CDR3 nucleotides read TGTGCTAGTGGTTTAGGAGTAGATGACAATGAGCAGTTCTTC. It encodes CASGLGVDDNEQFF.

This clone was seen a handful of times. The chain is built from TRBV20-1 and TRBJ2-1; possible D gene TRBD1, 5 bases. V was trimmed by 6 bases and J by 10 bases, leaving 13 bases between them. Germline assignment: CDR1 DFQATT and CDR2 SNEGSKA (reference sequence). The length of the CDR3 is 11 residues. As DNA, the CDR3 is TGCAGTGCCAGTAGGGGTTTAGAGCAGTTCTTC. Its protein product is CSASRGLEQFF.

This chain connects TRBV9 to TRBJ2-5; TRBD1 agrees at 12 bases. V shed 3 bases and J 2 bases; nucleotides not matched to a gene: 5. Germline-derived CDR1 and CDR2 are SGDLS and YYNGEE. The CDR3 has 16 amino acids. The CDR3 DNA reads TGTGCCAGCAGCGCCCGGGACAGGGGGCGGCAAGAGACCCAGTACTTC. This gives the protein CASSARDRGRQETQYF.

The sample holds a few counts of this clone. The J gene is TRBJ1-1, the V gene TRBV25-1; D call uncertain. V was trimmed by 7 bases and J by 0 bases, leaving 9 bases between them. This CDR3 comprises 13 residues. Germline V CDR1 and CDR2: MGHDK, SYGVNS. In DNA form, the CDR3 reads TGTGCCAGCATCTCTCGAGTGAACACTGAAGCTTTCTTT. Amino acid sequence: CASISRVNTEAFF.

The chain uses TRBV30 and TRBJ2-7, with TRBD2 as a possible D gene (6 bases). CDR3 length: 15 residues. V lost 1 base and J lost 3, with 16 bases in between. The V gene's germline CDR1 is GTSNPN and CDR2 SVGIG (reference sequence). The CDR3 nucleotides are TGTGCCTGGAGTGGTGGGATAGCGGAACTCTACGAGCAGTACTTC. Its protein is CAWSGGIAELYEQYF.

This clone was counted once. This sequence joins TRBV5-1 and TRBJ1-1, with D possibly being TRBD1 (6 bases). Germline CDR1 reads SGHRS; CDR2 reads YFSETQ. The germline V and J ends were trimmed by 0 bases and 6 bases, with 9 bases remaining between them. The CDR3 contains 13 residues. DNA of the CDR3: TGCGCCAGCAGCTTGGCGCCAGGGGCTGAAGCTTTCTTT. This encodes CASSLAPGAEAFF.

This chain joins TRBV19 and TRBJ2-7, with 16 bases fitting TRBD2. CDR1 is LNHDA and CDR2 is SQIVND in the germline V gene (reference sequence). Trimming took 5 bases from V and 5 from J; bases not matched to a gene: 9. The CDR3 runs 17 residues. The CDR3 DNA reads TGTGCCAGTAGTGCCCTGGGGACTAGCGGGAGGGCCAACGAGCAGTACTTC. Translated, it gives CASSALGTSGRANEQYF. The whole variable domain, remainder taken from reference TRBV19 and TRBJ2-7, is DGGITQSPKYLFRKEGQNVTLSCEQNLNHDAMYWYRQDPGQGLRLIYYSQIVNDFQKGDIAEGYSVSREKKESFPLTVTSAQKNPTAFYLCASSALGTSGRANEQYFGPGTRLTVT.

This chain connects TRBV7-2 to TRBJ1-1, with no clear D. Trimming removed 7 bases from V and 8 bases from J, with 14 bases in between. CDR3 length: 12 amino acids. CDR1 and CDR2 from the germline V gene are SGHTA and FQGNSA. For the CDR3, the DNA is TGTGCCAGCAACCGAGAGGGAGAGGAAGCTTTCTTT. The encoded protein is CASNREGEEAFF. Full variable domain (rest looked up from reference TRBV7-2 and TRBJ1-1): GAGVSQSPSNKVTEKGKDVELRCDPISGHTALYWYRQSLGQGLEFLIYFQGNSAPDKSGLPSDRFSAERTGGSVSTLTIQRTQQEDSAVYLCASNREGEEAFFGQGTRLTVV.

This clone appeared a few times. The chain links TRBV14 to TRBJ2-7, with D possibly matching TRBD1 (5 bases). In germline, CDR1 is SGHDN, CDR2 FVKESK. The CDR3 extends over 15 amino acids. Trimming removed 4 bases from V and 3 bases from J, with 16 bases in between. The CDR3 sequence: CASSPWGSTFYEQYF. CDR3 in DNA: TGTGCCAGCAGCCCTTGGGGCAGTACATTCTACGAGCAGTACTTC. Supplemented by reference TRBV14 and TRBJ2-7, the full variable domain reads EAGVTQFPSHSVIEKGQTVTLRCDPISGHDNLYWYRRVMGKEIKFLLHFVKESKQDESGMPNNRFLAERTGGTYSTLKVQPAELEDSGVYFCASSPWGSTFYEQYFGPGTRLTVT.